This entry lists 22 T cell receptor beta chains sequenced from one sample in a study of blood T cell repertoires in COVID-19. The protocol was immunoSEQ multiplex PCR, while the TCRdb copy is restricted to in-frame clones and leaves out a portion. The sample contains roughly 140,000 clones, roughly 85% of which appear only once. Sequencing used peripheral blood. The receptors were sampled from a man between 50 and 59 years old with acute or convalescent COVID-19.

This clone was seen only once. The chain couples TRBV11-3 to TRBJ2-4; 8 nucleotides match TRBD1. The length of the CDR3 is 11 residues. V was clipped by 5 bases and J by 11 bases; unmatched bases: 2. The germline CDR1 and CDR2 sequences are SGHNT and YENEEA. The CDR3 sequence is CASSPDRVQYF. CDR3 DNA sequence: TGTGCCAGCAGCCCGGACAGGGTTCAGTACTTC.

V usage is TRBV30 and J usage is TRBJ2-1; weak D call: TRBD1 (5 bases). V lost 2 bases, J lost 10 bases, and 12 bases lay in between. Germline lookup yields CDR1 GTSNPN and CDR2 SVGIG (reference sequence). The CDR3 is made up of 12 amino acids. CDR3 sequence: CAWSQGGREQFF. The DNA of the CDR3 is TGTGCCTGGAGTCAGGGTGGGCGAGAGCAGTTCTTC. The complete variable domain, with remaining parts taken from reference TRBV30 and TRBJ2-1, reads SQTIHQWPATLVQPVGSPLSLECTVEGTSNPNLYWYRQAAGRGLQLLFYSVGIGQISSEVPQNLSASRPQDRQFILSSKKLLLSDSGFYLCAWSQGGREQFFGPGTRLTVL.

The chain links TRBV10-1 to TRBJ1-5, with D perhaps TRBD1 (5 bases). The CDR3 has 13 amino acids. Germline V CDR1 and CDR2: WNHNN, SYGVQD (reference sequence). The V end was cut by 10 bases, the J end by 4 bases, with 14 bases between. The CDR3 sequence: CATTTQGNQPQHF. CDR3 DNA sequence: TGCGCCACTACCACTCAGGGAAATCAGCCCCAGCATTTT.

The chain uses TRBV7-9 and TRBJ1-4, with 9 bases fitting TRBD1. Trimming cost V 1 base and J 7 bases; bases outside gene matches: 7. Germline CDR1 is SEHNR and CDR2 is FQNEAQ (reference sequence). This CDR3 spans 16 amino acids. CDR3 region: CASSLVGWDRAEKLFF. The CDR3 DNA reads as TGTGCCAGCAGCTTAGTAGGTTGGGACAGGGCTGAAAAACTGTTTTTT.

The chain carries TRBV4-1 and TRBJ2-5; D is perhaps TRBD1 (6 bases). CDR3 length equals 15 residues. The germline V gene has CDR1 MGHRA and CDR2 YSYEKL. With 3 bases removed from V and 1 base from J, the gap between germline ends came to 12 bases. CDR3 region: CASSHTRQVQETQYF. CDR3 in DNA: TGCGCCAGCAGCCACACCCGACAGGTCCAAGAGACCCAGTACTTC.

The gene calls are TRBV2 and TRBJ2-7; 7 bases align to TRBD1. This CDR3 has 14 amino acids. The trim removed 6 bases at V and 0 bases at J, leaving 5 bases unmatched. CDR1 and CDR2 from the germline V gene are SNHLY and FYNNEI. This CDR3 is CASRGDSYSYEQYF. CDR3 nucleotide sequence: TGTGCCAGCAGAGGGGACAGTTACTCCTACGAGCAGTACTTC.

The V and J genes are TRBV5-1 and TRBJ1-3; TRBD1 might be the D (5 bases). V was cut by 6 bases and J by 0 bases, with 19 bases left in between. Germline V gives CDR1 SGHRS, CDR2 YFSETQ. CDR3 length: 17 residues. The CDR3 nucleotides are TGCGCCAGCACCGGGGGGTTAGGGCTTAACTCTGGAAACACCATATATTTT. The encoded protein is CASTGGLGLNSGNTIYF.

The V call is TRBV7-9, the J call TRBJ2-3; 11 bases are a match to TRBD2. V dropped 3 bases and J dropped 4; count of bases not matched to a gene: 3. The CDR3 spans 15 residues. CDR1 and CDR2 from the germline V gene are SEHNR and FQNEAQ (reference sequence). The CDR3 DNA reads as TGTGCCAGCAGCTTCACTAGCGGGAGACCAGATACGCAGTATTTT. The encoded protein is CASSFTSGRPDTQYF.

The chain employs TRBV18 and TRBJ1-1; no reliable D call. There are 16 residues in the CDR3. CDR1 and CDR2 from the germline V gene are KGHSH and LQKENI. Trimming stripped 3 bases from V and 4 bases from J, with 18 bases between. Here the CDR3 DNA reads TGTGCCAGCTCACCTCAACCTGCCAGCGTTACCACTGAAGCTTTCTTT. Residues: CASSPQPASVTTEAFF.

V and J are TRBV19 and TRBJ1-2, with 7 bases lining up with TRBD1. Per the germline V gene, CDR1 is LNHDA and CDR2 is SQIVND (reference sequence). The CDR3 loop spans 16 amino acids. After removal of 4 bases from V and 6 bases from J, the junction contained 14 bases not matched to a gene. The CDR3 coding sequence is TGTGCCAGTAGTACCCCCCTGGGACAGTCCAATAATGGCTACACCTTC. Amino acids: CASSTPLGQSNNGYTF.

The chain employs TRBV30 and TRBJ2-1, with 11 bases identical to TRBD1. Germline V gene data show CDR1 as GTSNPN and CDR2 as SVGIG (reference sequence). The J segment lost 7 bases and the V segment lost 4 bases, leaving 9 bases of the junction unmatched. This CDR3 contains 15 residues. CDR3 in DNA: TGTGCCTGGAACCTCTTCCGGGACAGGGGGAATGAGCAGTTCTTC. It yields the protein CAWNLFRDRGNEQFF. The entire variable domain, with the rest obtained from reference TRBV30 and TRBJ2-1, is as follows: SQTIHQWPATLVQPVGSPLSLECTVEGTSNPNLYWYRQAAGRGLQLLFYSVGIGQISSEVPQNLSASRPQDRQFILSSKKLLLSDSGFYLCAWNLFRDRGNEQFFGPGTRLTVL.

V gene TRBV28 combines with J gene TRBJ1-4, with D uncertain. Germline lookup yields CDR1 MDHEN and CDR2 SYDVKM. V was cut by 5 bases and J by 0 bases, with 10 bases left in between. This CDR3 contains 15 residues. The DNA for the CDR3 is TGTGCCAGCAGTCCTGGGCATGCAACTAATGAAAAACTGTTTTTT. This encodes CASSPGHATNEKLFF.

The genes are TRBV29-1 and TRBJ2-2; 10 positions match TRBD1. Trimming cost V 7 bases and J 9 bases; bases outside gene matches: 8. Per the germline V gene, CDR1 is SQVTM and CDR2 is ANQGSEA. CDR3 length: 13 amino acids. CDR3 DNA: TGCAGCGCCCGGACAGGGGGAAACCGGGAGCTGTTTTTT. Translation: CSARTGGNRELFF.

The rearrangement links TRBV5-4 to TRBJ2-5; weak D call: TRBD1 (5 bases). The germline CDR1 and CDR2 sequences are SGHNT and YYREEE (reference sequence). Trimming removed 4 bases from V and 4 bases from J, with 14 bases in between. This CDR3 comprises 14 residues. CDR3 region: CASSPMQGAETQYF. The CDR3, as DNA: TGTGCCAGCAGCCCAATGCAGGGTGCAGAGACCCAGTACTTC.

This clone was detected only a few times. The rearrangement joins TRBV5-4 to TRBJ1-3, with 9 bases lining up with TRBD1. CDR1 SGHNT and CDR2 YYREEE come from the germline V gene (reference sequence). V dropped 1 base and J dropped 2; count of bases not matched to a gene: 13. The CDR3 loop spans 19 amino acids. In DNA form, the CDR3 reads TGTGCCAGCAGCTTGTACCCCTCCAAGGGACAGGGTACTGGAAACACCATATATTTT. Protein sequence: CASSLYPSKGQGTGNTIYF.

V gene TRBV9 combines with J gene TRBJ1-2; D is perhaps TRBD1 (5 bases). Trimming took off 0 bases at V and 4 bases at J, with 16 bases between the two ends. The germline V gene has CDR1 SGDLS and CDR2 YYNGEE. This CDR3 is 16 amino acids long. In DNA, the CDR3 is TGTGCCAGCAGCGTAGATTTGCAGGGATTCGTCTATGGCTACACCTTC. Translation: CASSVDLQGFVYGYTF.

This chain joins TRBV19 and TRBJ2-1, with 10 bases that match TRBD2. Germline CDR1 is LNHDA and CDR2 is SQIVND (reference sequence). The CDR3 is 18 amino acids. V was clipped by 5 bases and J by 5 bases; unmatched bases: 15. DNA for the CDR3: TGTGCCAGTAGTCACAAGAACCCGCTAGCGGGGGCCGACAATGAGCAGTTCTTC. This gives the protein CASSHKNPLAGADNEQFF.

V is TRBV28 and J is TRBJ2-7, with 8 bases aligning to TRBD1. Losses at the gene ends were 6 bases for V and 6 bases for J; bases not matched to a gene: 7. The length of the CDR3 is 13 residues. Germline assignment: CDR1 MDHEN and CDR2 SYDVKM. CDR3 residues: CASRPRTGFEQYF. The CDR3 DNA reads as TGTGCCAGCAGACCGCGGACAGGGTTCGAGCAGTACTTC.

The V call is TRBV11-2, the J call TRBJ2-4; a possible D gene is TRBD1 (6 bases). The CDR3 loop spans 19 amino acids. Trimming pared 1 base from V and 1 base from J, leaving 20 bases between. Germline V lookup: CDR1 SGHAT, CDR2 FQNNGV. Written as DNA, the CDR3 is TGTGCCAGCAGCTTAGTGCTGGGGGCTATGAAAGGGGCCAAAAACATTCAGTACTTC. Protein product: CASSLVLGAMKGAKNIQYF.

The chain has TRBV2 and TRBJ2-3; the D gene is possibly TRBD2 (5 bases). In germline, CDR1 is SNHLY, CDR2 FYNNEI. CDR3 length equals 17 residues. V was trimmed by 1 base and J by 0 bases, leaving 14 bases between them. In nucleotides, the CDR3 is TGTGCCAGCAGTGAAGGCGAGGCGGGCAGGAGCACAGATACGCAGTATTTT. As protein: CASSEGEAGRSTDTQYF.

This clone was picked up a small number of times. This chain links TRBV6-5 with TRBJ1-2; 9 bases map to TRBD1. Trimming removed 6 bases from V and 7 bases from J; junction bases left unmatched: 12. CDR1 is MNHEY, CDR2 SVGAGI, per germline. CDR3 length: 15 residues. Here the CDR3 DNA reads TGTGCCAGCAGCTTTGGCACAGGGGGCGCGGGTGGCTACACCTTC. It specifies CASSFGTGGAGGYTF.

The V call is TRBV29-1, the J call TRBJ2-5; tentatively, D is TRBD1 (6 bases). The germline V and J ends were trimmed by 6 bases and 1 base, with 9 bases remaining between them. CDR3 length: 12 residues. Germline V gene lookup returns CDR1 SQVTM and CDR2 ANQGSEA. CDR3 in DNA: TGCAGCGTAAAGGACAGCCAAGAGACCCAGTACTTC. This translates into CSVKDSQETQYF.